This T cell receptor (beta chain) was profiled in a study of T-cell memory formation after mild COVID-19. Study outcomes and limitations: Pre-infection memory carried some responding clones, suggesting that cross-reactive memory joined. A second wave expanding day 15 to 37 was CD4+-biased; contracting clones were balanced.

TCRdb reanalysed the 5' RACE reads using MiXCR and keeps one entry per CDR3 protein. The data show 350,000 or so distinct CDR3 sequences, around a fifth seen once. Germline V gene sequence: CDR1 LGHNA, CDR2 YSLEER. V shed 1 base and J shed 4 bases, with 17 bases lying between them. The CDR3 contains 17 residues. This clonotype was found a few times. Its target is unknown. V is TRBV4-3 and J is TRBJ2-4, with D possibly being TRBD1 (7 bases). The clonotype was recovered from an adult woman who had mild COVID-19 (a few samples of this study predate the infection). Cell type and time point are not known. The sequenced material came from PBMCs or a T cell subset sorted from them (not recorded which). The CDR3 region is CASSQGSRGTAKNIQYF. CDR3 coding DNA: TGCGCCAGCAGCCAAGGGTCTCGGGGGACAGCGAAAAACATTCAGTACTTC.